This T cell receptor beta chain was obtained from a study of blood T cell repertoires in COVID-19. Across the study: Sources were T cells, B-cell-depleted T cells, or PBMCs; the material itself was cDNA or gDNA.

Seattle's enrolled individuals joined amid active infection and were then monitored longitudinally. This clone was seen only a few times. TCRdb's copy holds only in-frame clones and misses some; the assay was immunoSEQ multiplex PCR. This repertoire shows around 270,000 clones, 91% found once; its top ten account for approximately 2.6%. This CDR3 is 14 amino acids long. V dropped 3 bases and J dropped 4; count of bases not matched to a gene: 3. The germline gives CDR1 SGDLS, CDR2 YYNGEE. This clonotype was obtained from a person aged 18 to 30 with COVID-19, enrolled during active disease. The material sequenced was peripheral blood. This chain connects TRBV9 to TRBJ1-1; the match to TRBD1 covers 10 bases. CDR3 amino acids: CASSAGTGVTEAFF. For the CDR3, the DNA is TGTGCCAGCAGCGCAGGGACAGGGGTCACTGAAGCTTTCTTT.